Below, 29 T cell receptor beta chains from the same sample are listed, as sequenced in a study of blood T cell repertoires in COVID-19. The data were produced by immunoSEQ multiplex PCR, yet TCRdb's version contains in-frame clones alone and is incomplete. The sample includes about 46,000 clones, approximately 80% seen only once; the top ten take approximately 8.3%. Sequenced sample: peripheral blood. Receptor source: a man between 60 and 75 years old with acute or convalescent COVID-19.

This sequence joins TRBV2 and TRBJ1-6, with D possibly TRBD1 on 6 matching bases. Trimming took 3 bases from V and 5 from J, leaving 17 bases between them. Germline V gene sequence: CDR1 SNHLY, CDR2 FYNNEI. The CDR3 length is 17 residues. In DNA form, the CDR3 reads TGTGCCAGCAGTGATGGGCAGGGGCTTGGCGATAATTCACCCCTCCACTTT. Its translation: CASSDGQGLGDNSPLHF.

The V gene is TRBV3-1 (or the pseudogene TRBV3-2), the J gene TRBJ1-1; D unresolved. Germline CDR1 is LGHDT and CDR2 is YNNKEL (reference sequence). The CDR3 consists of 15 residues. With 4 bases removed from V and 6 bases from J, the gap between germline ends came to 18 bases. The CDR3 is CASSPRFPGSAEAFF. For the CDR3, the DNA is TGTGCCAGCAGCCCCCGATTCCCTGGGAGTGCTGAAGCTTTCTTT.

This CDR3 is CASSDLISSTDTQYF. Here the CDR3 DNA reads TGCGCCAGCAGTGATTTAATTTCTAGCACAGATACGCAGTATTTT. The rearrangement links TRBV10-2 to TRBJ2-3, with unresolved D. In germline, CDR1 is WSHSY, CDR2 SAAADI. The V end was cut by 3 bases, the J end by 0 bases, with 10 bases between. The CDR3 length is 15 residues.

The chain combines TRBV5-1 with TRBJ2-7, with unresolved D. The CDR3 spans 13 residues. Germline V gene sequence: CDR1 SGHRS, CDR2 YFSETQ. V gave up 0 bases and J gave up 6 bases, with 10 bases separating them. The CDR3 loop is CASSLAAVGEQYF. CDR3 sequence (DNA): TGCGCCAGCAGCTTGGCCGCGGTTGGCGAGCAGTACTTC.

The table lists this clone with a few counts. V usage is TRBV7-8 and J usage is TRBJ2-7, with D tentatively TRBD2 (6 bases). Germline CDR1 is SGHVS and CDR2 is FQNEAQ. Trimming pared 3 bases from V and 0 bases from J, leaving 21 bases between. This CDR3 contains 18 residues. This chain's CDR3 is CASSLAPRGSGYSYEQYF. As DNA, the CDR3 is TGTGCCAGCAGCTTGGCACCAAGGGGCAGCGGGTACTCCTACGAGCAGTACTTC.

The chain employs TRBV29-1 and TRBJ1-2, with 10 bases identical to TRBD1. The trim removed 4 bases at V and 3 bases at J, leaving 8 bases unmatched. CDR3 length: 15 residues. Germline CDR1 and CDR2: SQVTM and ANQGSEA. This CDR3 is CSVGLTGGRDYGYTF. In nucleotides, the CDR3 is TGCAGCGTTGGTCTGACAGGGGGCAGGGACTATGGCTACACCTTC.

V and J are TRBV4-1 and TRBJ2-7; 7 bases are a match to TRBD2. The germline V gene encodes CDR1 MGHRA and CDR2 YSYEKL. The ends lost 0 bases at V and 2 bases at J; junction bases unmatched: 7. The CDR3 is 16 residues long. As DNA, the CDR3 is TGCGCCAGCAGCCAAGATATGGGAGGGCCTCCCTACGAGCAGTACTTC. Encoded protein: CASSQDMGGPPYEQYF.

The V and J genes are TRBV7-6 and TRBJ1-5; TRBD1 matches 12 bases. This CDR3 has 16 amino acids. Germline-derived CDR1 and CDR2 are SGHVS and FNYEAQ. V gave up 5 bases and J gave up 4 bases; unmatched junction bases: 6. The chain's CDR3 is CASSAGTGGTNQPQHF. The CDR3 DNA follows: TGTGCCAGCAGCGCCGGGACAGGGGGCACGAATCAGCCCCAGCATTTT.

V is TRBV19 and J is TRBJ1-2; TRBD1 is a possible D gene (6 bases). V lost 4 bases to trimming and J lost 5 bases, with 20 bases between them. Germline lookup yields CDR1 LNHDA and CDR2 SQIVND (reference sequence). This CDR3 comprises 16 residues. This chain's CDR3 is CASSTSGTTFLYGYTF. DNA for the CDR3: TGTGCCAGTAGTACGTCTGGGACAACTTTTTTGTATGGCTACACCTTC. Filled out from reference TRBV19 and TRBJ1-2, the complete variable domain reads DGGITQSPKYLFRKEGQNVTLSCEQNLNHDAMYWYRQDPGQGLRLIYYSQIVNDFQKGDIAEGYSVSREKKESFPLTVTSAQKNPTAFYLCASSTSGTTFLYGYTFGSGTRLTVV.

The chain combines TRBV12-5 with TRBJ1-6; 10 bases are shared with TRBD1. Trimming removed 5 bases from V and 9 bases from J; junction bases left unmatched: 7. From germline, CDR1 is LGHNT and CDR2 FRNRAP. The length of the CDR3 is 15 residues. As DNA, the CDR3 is TGTGCTAGTGGTCTGGGATGGGACAGGGGTTCACCCCTCCACTTT. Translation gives CASGLGWDRGSPLHF.

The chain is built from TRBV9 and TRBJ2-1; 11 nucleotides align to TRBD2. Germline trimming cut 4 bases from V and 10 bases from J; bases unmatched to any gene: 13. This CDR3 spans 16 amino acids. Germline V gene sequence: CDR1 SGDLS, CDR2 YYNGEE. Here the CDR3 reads CASSPRGTSGAGEQFF. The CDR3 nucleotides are TGTGCCAGCAGCCCGAGAGGGACTAGCGGAGCGGGGGAGCAGTTCTTC. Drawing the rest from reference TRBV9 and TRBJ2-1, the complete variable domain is DSGVTQTPKHLITATGQRVTLRCSPRSGDLSVYWYQQSLDQGLQFLIQYYNGEERAKGNILERFSAQQFPDLHSELNLSSLELGDSALYFCASSPRGTSGAGEQFFGPGTRLTVL.

CDR3 in DNA: TGCGCCAGCAGCACGCAGGGAAAGAACACTGAAGCTTTCTTT. Translating gives CASSTQGKNTEAFF. This sequence joins TRBV5-1 and TRBJ1-1, with D possibly matching TRBD1 (5 bases). Trimming left V 4 bases short and J 1 base short, with 11 bases between. The CDR3 contains 14 residues. Germline-derived CDR1 and CDR2 are SGHRS and YFSETQ. Combining the CDR3 with reference TRBV5-1 and TRBJ1-1 gives the whole variable domain KAGVTQTPRYLIKTRGQQVTLSCSPISGHRSVSWYQQTPGQGLQFLFEYFSETQRNKGNFPGRFSGRQFSNSRSEMNVSTLELGDSALYLCASSTQGKNTEAFFGQGTRLTVV.

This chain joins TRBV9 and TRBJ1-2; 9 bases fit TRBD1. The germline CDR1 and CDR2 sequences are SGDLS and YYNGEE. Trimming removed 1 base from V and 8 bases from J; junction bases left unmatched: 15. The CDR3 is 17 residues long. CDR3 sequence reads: CASSVKGTGSRIRGYTF. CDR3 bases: TGTGCCAGCAGCGTAAAGGGGACAGGGTCTCGAATAAGGGGCTACACCTTC. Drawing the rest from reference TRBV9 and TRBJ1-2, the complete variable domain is DSGVTQTPKHLITATGQRVTLRCSPRSGDLSVYWYQQSLDQGLQFLIQYYNGEERAKGNILERFSAQQFPDLHSELNLSSLELGDSALYFCASSVKGTGSRIRGYTFGSGTRLTVV.

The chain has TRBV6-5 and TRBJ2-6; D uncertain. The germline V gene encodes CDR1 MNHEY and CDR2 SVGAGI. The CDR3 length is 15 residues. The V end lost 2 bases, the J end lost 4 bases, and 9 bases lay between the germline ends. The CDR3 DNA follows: TGTGCCAGCAGTTACGTGGGCTCCGGGGCCAACGTCCTGACTTTC. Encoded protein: CASSYVGSGANVLTF.

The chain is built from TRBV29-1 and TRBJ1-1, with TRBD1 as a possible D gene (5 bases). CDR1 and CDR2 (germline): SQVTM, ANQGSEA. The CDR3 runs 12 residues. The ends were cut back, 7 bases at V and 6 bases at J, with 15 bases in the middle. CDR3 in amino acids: CSAGRRGPEAFF. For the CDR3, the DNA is TGCAGCGCGGGGAGGAGGGGCCCTGAAGCTTTCTTT.

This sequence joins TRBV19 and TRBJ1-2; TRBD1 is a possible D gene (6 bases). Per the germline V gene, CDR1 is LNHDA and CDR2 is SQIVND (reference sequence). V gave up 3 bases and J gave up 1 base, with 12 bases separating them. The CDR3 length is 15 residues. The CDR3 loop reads CASSMSAGDNYGYTF. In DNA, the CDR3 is TGTGCCAGTAGTATGAGCGCAGGGGATAACTATGGCTACACCTTC.

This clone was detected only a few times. Here the CDR3 DNA reads TGTGCCAGCACCTCAGGGGGTAGCACTGAAGCTTTCTTT. It encodes CASTSGGSTEAFF. This chain uses TRBV12-3 or TRBV12-4 with TRBJ1-1; 7 bases fit TRBD1. V was clipped by 7 bases and J by 4 bases; unmatched bases: 6. The CDR3 consists of 13 residues.

CDR3 sequence: CASSPGTRQGNQPQHF. CDR3 DNA: TGTGCCAGCAGCCCTGGGACCCGACAGGGGAATCAGCCCCAGCATTTT. The rearrangement uses TRBV7-2 and TRBJ1-5, with TRBD1 matching 8 bases. With 5 bases clipped from V and 4 bases from J, the junction kept 10 bases outside the gene matches. This CDR3 is 16 amino acids long. Germline values: CDR1 SGHTA, CDR2 FQGNSA.

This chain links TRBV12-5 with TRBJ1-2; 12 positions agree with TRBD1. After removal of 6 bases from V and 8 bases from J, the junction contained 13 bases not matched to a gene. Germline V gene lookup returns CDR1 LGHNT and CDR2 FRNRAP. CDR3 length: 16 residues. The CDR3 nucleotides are TGTGCTAGTGGGGTAGGGACAGGGGGCGCGGGAGGAGGCTACACCTTC. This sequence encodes CASGVGTGGAGGGYTF.

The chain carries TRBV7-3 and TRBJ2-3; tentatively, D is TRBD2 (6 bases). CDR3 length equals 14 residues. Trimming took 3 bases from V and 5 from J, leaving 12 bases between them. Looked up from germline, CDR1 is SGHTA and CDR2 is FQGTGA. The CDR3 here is CASSLEGLGDTQYF. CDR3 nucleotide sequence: TGTGCCAGCAGCTTGGAGGGTCTGGGAGATACGCAGTATTTT.

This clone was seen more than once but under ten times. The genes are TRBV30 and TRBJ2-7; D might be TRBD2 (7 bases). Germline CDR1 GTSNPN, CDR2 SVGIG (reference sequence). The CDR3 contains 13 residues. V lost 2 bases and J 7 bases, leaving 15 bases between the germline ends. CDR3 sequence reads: CAWSPPGRGEQYF. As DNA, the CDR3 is TGTGCCTGGAGTCCTCCAGGGAGGGGGGAGCAGTACTTC.

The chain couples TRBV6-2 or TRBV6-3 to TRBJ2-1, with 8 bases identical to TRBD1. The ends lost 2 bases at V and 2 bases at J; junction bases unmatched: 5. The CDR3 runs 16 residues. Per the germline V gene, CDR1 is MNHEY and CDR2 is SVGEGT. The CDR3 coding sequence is TGTGCCAGCAGTTACCCTACAGGGGGTACCTACAATGAGCAGTTCTTC. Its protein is CASSYPTGGTYNEQFF.

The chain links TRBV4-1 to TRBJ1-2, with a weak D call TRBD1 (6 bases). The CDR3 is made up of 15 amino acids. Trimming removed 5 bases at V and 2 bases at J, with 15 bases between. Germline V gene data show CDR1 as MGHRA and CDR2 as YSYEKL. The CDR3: CASSLRQANNYGYTF. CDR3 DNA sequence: TGCGCCAGCAGCTTACGACAGGCGAACAACTATGGCTACACCTTC.

The DNA of the CDR3 is TGTGCCACCAGCAGAGGGACTAGCGGGGGGTTGGATGAGCAGTTCTTC. This codes for CATSRGTSGGLDEQFF. The chain uses TRBV15 and TRBJ2-1; 14 nucleotides match TRBD2. The CDR3 loop spans 16 amino acids. CDR1 and CDR2 from the germline V gene are LNHNV and YYDKDF (reference sequence). Losses at the gene ends were 1 base for V and 8 bases for J; bases not matched to a gene: 4.

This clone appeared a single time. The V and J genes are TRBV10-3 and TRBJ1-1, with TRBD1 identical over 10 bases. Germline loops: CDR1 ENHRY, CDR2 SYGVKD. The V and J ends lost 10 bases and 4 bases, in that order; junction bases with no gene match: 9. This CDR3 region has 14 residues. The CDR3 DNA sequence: TGTGCCACCGAGGAGACAGGGGGCGGCACTGAAGCTTTCTTT. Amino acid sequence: CATEETGGGTEAFF.

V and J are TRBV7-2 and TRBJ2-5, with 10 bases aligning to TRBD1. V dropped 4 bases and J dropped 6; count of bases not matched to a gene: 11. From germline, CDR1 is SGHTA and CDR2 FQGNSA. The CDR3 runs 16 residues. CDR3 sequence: CASSSSGTGVTKTQYF. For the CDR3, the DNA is TGTGCCAGCAGCTCCTCCGGGACAGGGGTTACGAAGACCCAGTACTTC.

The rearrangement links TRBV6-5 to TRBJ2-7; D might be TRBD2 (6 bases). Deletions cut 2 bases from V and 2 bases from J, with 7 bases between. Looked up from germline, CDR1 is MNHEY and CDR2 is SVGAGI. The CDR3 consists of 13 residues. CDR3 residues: CASSYPGAYEQYF. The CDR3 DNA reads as TGTGCCAGCAGTTACCCGGGAGCCTACGAGCAGTACTTC.

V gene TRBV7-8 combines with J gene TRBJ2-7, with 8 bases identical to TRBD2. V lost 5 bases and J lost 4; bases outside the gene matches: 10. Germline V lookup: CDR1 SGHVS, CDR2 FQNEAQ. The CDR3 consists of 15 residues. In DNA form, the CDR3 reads TGTGCCAGCAGCCCCGTAACGGGGGGGGCATACGAGCAGTACTTC. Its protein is CASSPVTGGAYEQYF.

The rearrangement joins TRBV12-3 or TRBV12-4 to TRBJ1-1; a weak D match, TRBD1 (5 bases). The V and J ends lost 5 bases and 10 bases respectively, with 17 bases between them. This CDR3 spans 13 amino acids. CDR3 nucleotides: TGTGCCAGCAGTATTGACAGTCTGAGTGTAGCTTTCTTT. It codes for CASSIDSLSVAFF.